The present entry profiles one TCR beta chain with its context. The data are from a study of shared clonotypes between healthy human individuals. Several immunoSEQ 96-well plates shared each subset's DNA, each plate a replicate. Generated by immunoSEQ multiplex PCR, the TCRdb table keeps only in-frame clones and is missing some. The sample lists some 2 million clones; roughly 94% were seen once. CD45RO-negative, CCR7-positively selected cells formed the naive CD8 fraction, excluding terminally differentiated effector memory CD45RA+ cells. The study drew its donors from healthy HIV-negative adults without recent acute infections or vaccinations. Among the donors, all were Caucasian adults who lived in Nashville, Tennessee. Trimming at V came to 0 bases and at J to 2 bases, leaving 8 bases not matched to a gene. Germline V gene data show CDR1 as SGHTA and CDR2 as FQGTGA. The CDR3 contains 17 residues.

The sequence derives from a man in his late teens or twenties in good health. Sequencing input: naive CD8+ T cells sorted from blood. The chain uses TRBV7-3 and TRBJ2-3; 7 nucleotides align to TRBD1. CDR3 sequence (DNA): TGTGCCAGCAGCTTAACGTTGGCAGGGGGTTCCACAGATACGCAGTATTTT. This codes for CASSLTLAGGSTDTQYF.